The 9 T cell receptor beta chains below come from one sample, sequenced in a study of Graves' ophthalmopathy and Graves' hyperthyroidism. CDR3 regions of TCR beta were amplified from RNA transcripts. RT-PCR with HTBI primers came first, then second-round multiplex PCR. TCRdb called the multiplex PCR reads again in MiXCR, with one record for every CDR3 protein. The sample records some 240,000 distinct CDR3 sequences, around 45% being singletons. Sequenced: peripheral blood. The source of these receptors is an adult man with Graves' ophthalmopathy.

In its sample, this clonotype was seen many times. This chain uses TRBV29-1 with TRBJ2-2; D may be TRBD2 (6 bases). Per germline, CDR1 SQVTM and CDR2 ANQGSEA. The CDR3 has 14 residues. The V and J ends lost 4 bases and 9 bases respectively, with 18 bases between them. CDR3 protein: CSVGEFDGGWELFF. In DNA, the CDR3 is TGCAGCGTTGGAGAATTTGACGGAGGGTGGGAGCTGTTTTTT.

The V call is TRBV12-3 or TRBV12-4, the J call TRBJ2-7; 10 nucleotides match TRBD1. This CDR3 region has 14 residues. V trimming: 3 bases; J trimming: 5 bases; junction bases outside the gene matches: 4. The CDR3 loop is CASSLGQGIDEQYF. Written as DNA, the CDR3 is TGTGCCAGCAGTTTGGGACAGGGGATTGACGAGCAGTACTTC.

The chain carries TRBV9 and TRBJ1-2; 10 bases are a match to TRBD1. After removal of 2 bases from V and 2 bases from J, the junction contained 6 bases not matched to a gene. Germline CDR1 is SGDLS and CDR2 is YYNGEE. The CDR3 length is 16 residues. CDR3 nucleotide sequence: TGTGCCAGCAGCGTGGGACAGGGGAAACTCAACTATGGCTACACCTTC. Protein product: CASSVGQGKLNYGYTF.

Comments on this clonotype: One end of the junction fails to match germline, which may point to a read error. V gene TRBV5-1 combines with J gene TRBJ1-6; no definite D call. Germline V gene sequence: CDR1 SGHRS, CDR2 YFSETQ. The CDR3 extends over 16 amino acids. CDR3 in amino acids: CASSHSDGGPNSPLHF. In DNA, the CDR3 is TGTGCCAGCAGCCATTCAGACGGCGGCCCTAATTCACCCCTCCACTTT. Combining the CDR3 with reference TRBV5-1 and TRBJ1-6 gives the whole variable domain KAGVTQTPRYLIKTRGQQVTLSCSPISGHRSVSWYQQTPGQGLQFLFEYFSETQRNKGNFPGRFSGRQFSNSRSEMNVSTLELGDSALYLCASSHSDGGPNSPLHFGNGTRLTVT.

V usage is TRBV20-1 and J usage is TRBJ1-5; D call uncertain. Germline CDR1 and CDR2: DFQATT and SNEGSKA (reference sequence). The CDR3 loop spans 13 amino acids. Trimming removed 6 bases at V and 1 base at J, with 10 bases between. CDR3: CSAPKGSNQPQHF. DNA of the CDR3: TGCAGTGCGCCCAAGGGAAGCAATCAGCCCCAGCATTTT.

V gene TRBV7-8 combines with J gene TRBJ1-1, with TRBD1 matching over 7 bases. Germline V gene lookup returns CDR1 SGHVS and CDR2 FQNEAQ. V was clipped by 7 bases and J by 2 bases; unmatched bases: 13. This CDR3 is 16 amino acids long. CDR3 protein: CASKKGRDRPNTEAFF. The DNA of the CDR3 is TGTGCCAGCAAAAAGGGCCGGGACAGACCAAACACTGAAGCTTTCTTT.

This chain links TRBV2 with TRBJ1-2, with D perhaps TRBD1 (6 bases). This CDR3 has 13 amino acids. The V and J ends lost 7 bases and 4 bases respectively, with 13 bases between them. Germline CDR1 is SNHLY and CDR2 is FYNNEI. The CDR3 region has the DNA TGTGCCAGCAAGGGGACACTCAGCTATGGCTACACCTTC. This translates into CASKGTLSYGYTF.

The V gene is TRBV9, the J gene TRBJ2-2, with no clear D. CDR3 length: 12 amino acids. Per the germline V gene, CDR1 is SGDLS and CDR2 is YYNGEE. Trimming shortened V by 0 bases and J by 8 bases, and 5 bases separated the two germline ends. The CDR3 loop reads CASSVAWGELFF. In DNA, the CDR3 is TGTGCCAGCAGCGTAGCATGGGGGGAGCTGTTTTTT.

This chain uses TRBV7-9 with TRBJ2-7; a possible D gene is TRBD1 (6 bases). Germline V gives CDR1 SEHNR, CDR2 FQNEAQ (reference sequence). The CDR3 extends over 11 amino acids. V was trimmed by 5 bases and J by 6 bases, leaving 8 bases between them. CDR3 amino acids: CASSQGFEQYF. In DNA form, the CDR3 reads TGTGCCAGCAGCCAGGGGTTCGAGCAGTACTTC.